The 21 T cell receptor beta chains listed next were all sequenced from one sample in a study of identical twins. TCRdb re-called the 5' RACE reads through MiXCR, storing one row per CDR3 protein. The sample records under 300,000 distinct CDR3 sequences, roughly 13% being singletons. The sample also formed part of further work on yellow fever vaccine responses in identical twins.

Sequencing was carried out using memory (CD45RO+) T cells sorted from blood. The receptors derive from a woman younger than 35 in good health.

This chain connects TRBV5-4 to TRBJ2-1, with D possibly matching TRBD2 (6 bases). Germline CDR1 and CDR2: SGHNT and YYREEE (reference sequence). V was shortened by 4 bases and J by 6 bases, with 20 bases between the two germline ends. CDR3 length: 16 amino acids. CDR3 DNA sequence: TGTGCCAGCAGCACAGCCGGGAGCAAACCCTCCAATGAGCAGTTCTTC. It yields the protein CASSTAGSKPSNEQFF.

The table lists this clonotype with a few counts. J is TRBJ1-2 and V is TRBV20-1; D ambiguous. CDR1 and CDR2 from the germline V gene are DFQATT and SNEGSKA (reference sequence). This CDR3 has 14 residues. Trimming stripped 1 base from V and 4 bases from J, with 13 bases between. The CDR3 DNA reads TGCAGTGCTAGAGTGTTGGGAGGCGGCTATGGCTACACCTTC. Translated: CSARVLGGGYGYTF.

This sequence joins TRBV14 and TRBJ2-1; D is perhaps TRBD2 (6 bases). From germline, CDR1 is SGHDN and CDR2 FVKESK. The CDR3 consists of 16 residues. V was shortened by 3 bases and J by 1 base, with 13 bases between the two germline ends. The CDR3 sequence: CASSHERALSYNEQFF. CDR3 bases: TGTGCCAGCAGCCACGAGCGGGCCCTGTCCTACAATGAGCAGTTCTTC.

This clonotype was found many times. This chain connects TRBV6-2 or TRBV6-3 to TRBJ2-1, with 15 nucleotides matching TRBD2. The germline V gene encodes CDR1 MNHEY and CDR2 SVGEGT. The CDR3 is made up of 14 amino acids. The V segment lost 6 bases and the J segment 8 bases; nucleotides outside the gene matches: 2. The DNA of the CDR3 is TGTGCCAGCAGCGGACTAGCGGGAGGGGATGAGCAGTTCTTC. Protein: CASSGLAGGDEQFF.

The J gene is TRBJ1-2, the V gene TRBV28, with D uncertain. The V end was cut by 5 bases, the J end by 4 bases, with 8 bases between. CDR3 length equals 12 residues. Germline V gene sequence: CDR1 MDHEN, CDR2 SYDVKM. CDR3 nucleotides: TGTGCCAGCAGTGCTGGACTCTATGGCTACACCTTC. As protein: CASSAGLYGYTF.

The J gene is TRBJ2-3, the V gene TRBV5-1; a possible D gene is TRBD2 (7 bases). Deletions cut 4 bases from V and 2 bases from J, with 26 bases between. The CDR3 totals 19 residues. Germline CDR1 reads SGHRS; CDR2 reads YFSETQ. CDR3 sequence (DNA): TGCGCCAGCAGCCGACTAGCTCTAGGGGGGGATAAAACCACAGATACGCAGTATTTT. This gives the protein CASSRLALGGDKTTDTQYF.

The J gene is TRBJ2-2, the V gene TRBV9; D is perhaps TRBD1 or TRBD2 (6 bases each). Germline V CDR1 and CDR2: SGDLS, YYNGEE. Trimming removed 4 bases from V and 5 bases from J, with 21 bases in between. The CDR3 is 17 residues long. The CDR3 spells CASSPLGSGAGTGELFF. The CDR3 DNA is TGTGCCAGCAGCCCCCTTGGTTCGGGGGCAGGGACCGGGGAGCTGTTTTTT.

Many counts were recorded for this clonotype. The rearrangement joins TRBV11-2 to TRBJ2-1; 10 positions match TRBD2. The trim removed 4 bases at V and 0 bases at J, leaving 6 bases unmatched. The CDR3 is made up of 17 amino acids. Per the germline V gene, CDR1 is SGHAT and CDR2 is FQNNGV. In DNA, the CDR3 is TGTGCCAGCAGCTCTAGACTAGCGGGTAGCTCCTACAATGAGCAGTTCTTC. This encodes CASSSRLAGSSYNEQFF.

The chain joins TRBV5-6 to TRBJ1-5; D ambiguous. Germline assignment: CDR1 SGHDT and CDR2 YYEEEE. This CDR3 is 15 amino acids long. Trimming stripped 0 bases from V and 2 bases from J, with 9 bases between. The CDR3 spells CASSLGQVGNQPQHF. Written as DNA, the CDR3 is TGTGCCAGCAGCTTGGGGCAGGTGGGCAATCAGCCCCAGCATTTT.

V gene TRBV3-1 combines with J gene TRBJ1-2; the match to TRBD1 covers 11 bases. The CDR3 has 16 residues. Trimming took 4 bases from V and 8 from J; bases not matched to a gene: 12. Germline values: CDR1 LGHDT, CDR2 YNNKEL (reference sequence). The CDR3 loop reads CASSLQLGTGGEGYTF. The CDR3 DNA reads as TGTGCCAGCAGCCTTCAGCTCGGGACAGGGGGAGAAGGCTACACCTTC.

There are a few counts of this clonotype. The chain's CDR3 is CASSLRIAGLSSYEQYF. The DNA for the CDR3 is TGTGCCAGCAGCTTAAGAATAGCGGGACTAAGCTCCTACGAGCAGTACTTC. V is TRBV7-2 and J is TRBJ2-7; TRBD2 agrees at 8 bases. The CDR3 loop spans 17 amino acids. J gave up 0 bases and V 2 bases, and 9 bases lay outside the gene matches. Germline values: CDR1 SGHTA, CDR2 FQGNSA.

This sequence joins TRBV19 and TRBJ1-6; D is unresolved. V was cut by 5 bases and J by 8 bases, with 10 bases left in between. This CDR3 spans 13 amino acids. The germline V gene encodes CDR1 LNHDA and CDR2 SQIVND (reference sequence). The CDR3 sequence: CASSVSGDSPLHF. The CDR3 region has the DNA TGTGCCAGTAGTGTGAGTGGGGATTCACCCCTCCACTTT.

The chain is built from TRBV3-1 and TRBJ2-5; D not certain. Germline assignment: CDR1 LGHDT and CDR2 YNNKEL (reference sequence). Trimming stripped 1 base from V and 1 base from J, with 13 bases between. This CDR3 has 16 residues. The CDR3 nucleotides read TGTGCCAGCAGCCAAGGAGTAAGGGCGACCCAAGAGACCCAGTACTTC. Residues: CASSQGVRATQETQYF.

The rearrangement uses TRBV24-1 and TRBJ2-2; tentatively, D is TRBD2 (7 bases). Trimming cost V 1 base and J 4 bases, with 12 bases left between them. Germline CDR1 is KGHDR and CDR2 is SFDVKD. The CDR3 has 16 amino acids. The CDR3 is CATSDFTGGGTGELFF. DNA of the CDR3: TGTGCCACCAGTGATTTTACGGGGGGCGGCACCGGGGAGCTGTTTTTT.

With regard to this clonotype: This may arise from a read error, as a much more abundant clone is one base away. The rearrangement joins TRBV18 to TRBJ2-5, with D perhaps TRBD2 (7 bases). The germline gives CDR1 KGHSH, CDR2 LQKENI. The V end lost 4 bases, the J end lost 4 bases, and 25 bases lay between the germline ends. The CDR3 has 18 amino acids. CDR3 nucleotide sequence: TGTGCCAGCTCACACCTCACAGGGCGTGGACTAGGACTAGAGACCCAGTACTTC. Translation: CASSHLTGRGLGLETQYF.

The chain employs TRBV9 and TRBJ2-1, with 7 bases aligning to TRBD1. The germline CDR1 and CDR2 sequences are SGDLS and YYNGEE. Losses at the gene ends were 4 bases for V and 7 bases for J; bases not matched to a gene: 5. The CDR3 is 13 residues long. CDR3 DNA: TGTGCCAGCAGCATCCGACAGGGAAATGAGCAGTTCTTC. Encoded protein: CASSIRQGNEQFF.

This clonotype came up a few times. The chain links TRBV20-1 to TRBJ2-5, with 9 bases identical to TRBD2. The germline gives CDR1 DFQATT, CDR2 SNEGSKA (reference sequence). The CDR3 sequence is 14 residues long. The V segment lost 3 bases and the J segment 4 bases; nucleotides outside the gene matches: 6. The CDR3: CSASGGGAGETQYF. The CDR3 DNA reads TGCAGTGCTAGCGGCGGGGGGGCCGGAGAGACCCAGTACTTC.

This clonotype was observed a few times. The chain joins TRBV19 to TRBJ2-3; TRBD2 agrees at 7 bases. This CDR3 has 14 amino acids. Looked up from germline, CDR1 is LNHDA and CDR2 is SQIVND (reference sequence). With V trimmed by 6 bases and J by 2 bases, 5 bases remained unmatched. CDR3 amino acids: CASRSGLPTDTQYF. CDR3 bases: TGTGCCAGTAGATCGGGACTACCCACAGATACGCAGTATTTT.

The J gene is TRBJ1-5, the V gene TRBV7-8; tentative D call: TRBD1 (6 bases). CDR1 and CDR2 (germline): SGHVS, FQNEAQ. The CDR3 contains 14 residues. V lost 6 bases to trimming and J lost 3 bases, with 12 bases between them. The CDR3 protein is CASSLGQNNQPQHF. CDR3 DNA: TGTGCCAGCAGTCTAGGACAGAACAATCAGCCCCAGCATTTT.

In this sample, this clonotype turned up a few times. This chain uses TRBV10-3 with TRBJ1-2; TRBD1 might be the D (6 bases). This CDR3 spans 13 amino acids. The germline V gene encodes CDR1 ENHRY and CDR2 SYGVKD. The ends were cut back, 4 bases at V and 7 bases at J, with 13 bases in the middle. The DNA for the CDR3 is TGTGCCATCAGTGGCCAGGGGCTAACTGGCTACACCTTC. This gives the protein CAISGQGLTGYTF.

The CDR3 reads CASSYTGGHSYEQYF. CDR3 DNA sequence: TGTGCCAGCAGTTACACCGGCGGGCACTCCTACGAGCAGTACTTC. The rearrangement uses TRBV6-2 or TRBV6-3 and TRBJ2-7; D is perhaps TRBD2 (5 bases). Germline lookup yields CDR1 MNHEY and CDR2 SVGEGT. The CDR3 has 15 amino acids. Trimming took off 2 bases at V and 0 bases at J, with 11 bases between the two ends.